This is a list of T cell receptor beta chains from one sample in a study of OX40 agonist ivuxolimab in advanced cancers. Method: immunoSEQ multiplex PCR; TCRdb's copy keeps in-frame clones and lacks some. The sample shows roughly 81,000 clones, about 94% of them seen only once. The material was CD4+ or CD8+ T cells sorted from blood, obtained in a trial of the OX40 agonist ivuxolimab. The receptors stem from an adult with an advanced solid tumor such as melanoma, head and neck, liver or kidney cancer. CDR3s include the opening cysteine and the closing phenylalanine or tryptophan. The D gene is left open where the match is weak. Size tells how often a clone was seen (once, few, many) or the class of an expanded clone, and some rows leave it out.

D	V	size	J	CDR3	DNA
TRBD1	TRBV29-1	NA	TRBJ2-4	CSVNRGRGIQYF	TGCAGCGTAAACAGGGGGCGAGGCATTCAGTACTTC
NA	TRBV6-5	NA	TRBJ1-5	CASSQLINSNQPQHF	TGTGCCAGCAGCCAACTCATCAATAGCAATCAGCCCCAGCATTTT
TRBD2	TRBV4-3	NA	TRBJ2-1	CASSQGPLAGSGQFF	TGCGCCAGCAGCCAAGGCCCTCTAGCGGGTTCAGGCCAGTTCTTC
TRBD1	TRBV9	NA	TRBJ2-7	CASSPRGPPYEQYF	TGTGCCAGCAGCCCTAGGGGGCCTCCCTACGAGCAGTACTTC
NA	TRBV6-1	NA	TRBJ1-1	CASSEARGGTAFF	TGTGCCAGCAGTGAGGCCCGGGGAGGCACCGCTTTCTTT
TRBD1	TRBV4-2	NA	TRBJ2-5	CASSPTLQGQTQYF	TGTGCCAGCAGCCCCACACTACAGGGGCAGACCCAGTACTTC
NA	TRBV27	NA	TRBJ2-7	CASGWVAVGNEQYF	TGTGCCAGCGGATGGGTAGCGGTGGGTAACGAGCAGTACTTC
TRBD1	TRBV5-1	NA	TRBJ1-1	CASSFAGGNTEAFF	TGCGCCAGCAGCTTTGCAGGGGGCAACACTGAAGCTTTCTTT
NA	TRBV19	NA	TRBJ1-4	CASSIQGTAEKLFF	TGTGCCAGTAGTATACAGGGGACGGCTGAAAAACTGTTTTTT
TRBD1	TRBV13	NA	TRBJ1-2	CASSPPQGAYGYTF	TGTGCCAGCAGCCCCCCCCAGGGGGCCTATGGCTACACCTTC
NA	TRBV6-6	NA	TRBJ2-2	CASSPLINRAGELFF	TGTGCCAGCAGTCCCCTGATTAACAGGGCCGGGGAGCTGTTTTTT
NA	TRBV9	NA	TRBJ2-3	CASSVSGDHTDTQYF	TGTGCCAGCAGCGTTAGCGGAGACCACACAGATACGCAGTATTTT
NA	TRBV5-6	NA	TRBJ2-7	CASNWGQGIYEQYF	TGTGCCAGCAACTGGGGGCAGGGGATCTACGAGCAGTACTTC
NA	TRBV15	NA	TRBJ2-3	CATSTRRGTDTQYF	TGTGCCACCAGCACCCGCCGGGGCACAGATACGCAGTATTTT
TRBD1	TRBV2	NA	TRBJ1-5	CASKGTDSNQPQHF	TGTGCCAGCAAGGGGACAGATAGCAATCAGCCCCAGCATTTT
NA	TRBV4-3	few	TRBJ1-5	CASSQDSGQPQHF	TGCGCCAGCAGCCAAGATTCGGGTCAGCCCCAGCATTTT
NA	TRBV12-5	NA	TRBJ1-1	CASGIAGYTEAFF	TGTGCTAGTGGTATAGCAGGGTACACTGAAGCTTTCTTT
NA	TRBV7-9	NA	TRBJ2-7	CASSLLGGTDASEQYF	TGTGCCAGCAGTCTCCTGGGCGGGACAGACGCTAGCGAGCAGTACTTC
TRBD1	TRBV16	few	TRBJ1-5	CASSPTGGAGQPQHF	TGTGCCAGCAGCCCGACAGGGGGGGCGGGTCAGCCCCAGCATTTT
NA	TRBV25-1	NA	TRBJ1-5	CATSVLNPNQPQHF	TGTGCCACCTCGGTCTTGAACCCAAATCAGCCCCAGCATTTT
NA	TRBV2	NA	TRBJ2-5	CASSALGQGGETQYF	TGTGCCAGCAGTGCCTTGGGGCAGGGCGGGGAGACCCAGTACTTC
NA	TRBV5-6	once	TRBJ2-7	CASSQPLVGDGDEQYF	TGCGCCAGCAGCCAACCACTCGTGGGCGATGGCGACGAGCAGTACTTC
NA	TRBV5-5	few	TRBJ2-7	CASSQDGFSYEQYF	TGTGCCAGCAGTCAGGACGGCTTCTCCTACGAGCAGTACTTC
NA	TRBV19	NA	TRBJ2-1	CASSIGMSYNEQFF	TGTGCCAGTAGTATAGGGATGTCCTACAATGAGCAGTTCTTC
TRBD1	TRBV30	NA	TRBJ1-3	CAFGQGVDLGPLSGNTIYF	TGTGCCTTCGGACAGGGGGTTGATTTAGGACCTCTCTCTGGAAACACCATATATTTT
TRBD1	TRBV9	NA	TRBJ2-4	CASSAPRQGVEKNIQYF	TGTGCCAGCAGCGCCCCTCGACAGGGGGTGGAGAAAAACATTCAGTACTTC
TRBD2	TRBV27	NA	TRBJ2-7	CASSLAGVNYEQYF	TGTGCCAGCAGTTTGGCGGGGGTAAACTACGAGCAGTACTTC